Listed here are 31 T cell receptor beta chains from one sample, sequenced in a study of shared clonotypes between healthy human individuals. Assay: immunoSEQ multiplex PCR; the TCRdb copy retains only in-frame clones and omits some. The data hold 80,000 to 100,000 clones, with 60% to 70% observed a single time. Sequencing used memory CD8+ T cells sorted from blood. The subset is: CD45RO+ cells pooled with CCR7-negative TemRA cells. Source of these receptors: a man aged 30-40 years in good health.

V usage is TRBV6-1 and J usage is TRBJ2-5; D gene ambiguous. The CDR3 has 15 amino acids. Per germline, CDR1 MNHNS and CDR2 SASEGT. V shed 2 bases and J shed 6 bases, with 16 bases lying between them. The CDR3 protein is CASSEYRTGDKTQYF. The CDR3 nucleotides are TGTGCCAGCAGTGAATACCGGACCGGAGATAAGACCCAGTACTTC.

This chain uses TRBV19 with TRBJ1-1; D is uncertain. Trimming left V 1 base short and J 1 base short, with 7 bases between. Germline assignment: CDR1 LNHDA and CDR2 SQIVND (reference sequence). The CDR3 consists of 14 residues. DNA of the CDR3: TGTGCCAGTAGTATAGTCAGCACGAACACTGAAGCTTTCTTT. Protein product: CASSIVSTNTEAFF.

The rearrangement joins TRBV19 to TRBJ2-7, with 10 bases lining up with TRBD2. Germline V gene lookup returns CDR1 LNHDA and CDR2 SQIVND (reference sequence). The J segment lost 4 bases and the V segment lost 5 bases, leaving 8 bases of the junction unmatched. This CDR3 has 15 residues. CDR3 bases: TGTGCCAGTAGTGGGAGCGGGAGGGCCTCATACGAGCAGTACTTC. It encodes CASSGSGRASYEQYF. The complete variable domain, with remaining parts taken from reference TRBV19 and TRBJ2-7, reads DGGITQSPKYLFRKEGQNVTLSCEQNLNHDAMYWYRQDPGQGLRLIYYSQIVNDFQKGDIAEGYSVSREKKESFPLTVTSAQKNPTAFYLCASSGSGRASYEQYFGPGTRLTVT.

The chain combines TRBV5-6 with TRBJ2-1; 8 nucleotides match TRBD2. This CDR3 has 14 residues. The germline V gene encodes CDR1 SGHDT and CDR2 YYEEEE. J lost 8 bases, V lost 0 bases, and 4 bases had no gene match. The CDR3 region is CASSLAAGGHEQFF. CDR3 in DNA: TGTGCCAGCAGCTTGGCTGCGGGAGGACATGAGCAGTTCTTC.

The V and J genes are TRBV18 and TRBJ2-7; D possibly corresponds to TRBD1 (5 bases). CDR1 is KGHSH, CDR2 LQKENI, per germline. The CDR3 spans 15 residues. Trimming left V 4 bases short and J 1 base short, with 14 bases between. The CDR3, as DNA: TGTGCCAGCTCACTTGGACAAGTAAGTTCCTACGAGCAGTACTTC. It specifies CASSLGQVSSYEQYF.

V usage is TRBV6-1 and J usage is TRBJ2-5; unclear D gene. The CDR3 sequence is 11 residues long. CDR1 and CDR2 from the germline V gene are MNHNS and SASEGT. Trimming stripped 6 bases from V and 5 bases from J, with 7 bases between. Written as DNA, the CDR3 is TGTGCCAGCAGAAAGACGGAGACCCAGTACTTC. The encoded protein is CASRKTETQYF.

The genes are TRBV10-2 and TRBJ2-2; D may be TRBD2 (5 bases). This CDR3 region has 13 residues. Germline V gene sequence: CDR1 WSHSY, CDR2 SAAADI. V was shortened by 5 bases and J by 7 bases, with 11 bases between the two germline ends. The CDR3 DNA is TGCGCCAGCAGTTCACTAGGATACGGGGAGCTGTTTTTT. Translation: CASSSLGYGELFF.

The chain recombines TRBV7-2 with TRBJ2-7, with a weak D call TRBD1 (6 bases). V dropped 6 bases and J dropped 5 bases, with 17 bases sitting between them. Germline V gives CDR1 SGHTA, CDR2 FQGNSA. The CDR3 is made up of 14 amino acids. DNA for the CDR3: TGTGCCAGCAGGGGGTTTGTCTCAGGGGACGAGCAGTACTTC. Encoded protein: CASRGFVSGDEQYF.

The V call is TRBV5-6, the J call TRBJ2-7; no firm D call. Germline CDR1 and CDR2: SGHDT and YYEEEE. V dropped 0 bases and J dropped 6 bases, with 13 bases sitting between them. The CDR3 runs 14 residues. The chain's CDR3 is CASSLARIPTEQYF. The CDR3, as DNA: TGTGCCAGCAGCTTGGCGCGAATCCCCACCGAGCAGTACTTC.

The V gene is TRBV6-5, the J gene TRBJ2-1; weak D call: TRBD2 (5 bases). The CDR3 consists of 15 residues. V lost 7 bases to trimming and J lost 4 bases, with 17 bases between them. The germline CDR1 and CDR2 sequences are MNHEY and SVGAGI. Here the CDR3 reads CASTSELEEYNEQFF. The CDR3 DNA sequence: TGTGCCAGCACCTCAGAGTTGGAGGAGTACAATGAGCAGTTCTTC.

In this sample, this clone turned up a few times. The chain recombines TRBV5-1 with TRBJ1-1; 9 bases align to TRBD1. This CDR3 comprises 17 residues. Germline V gene sequence: CDR1 SGHRS, CDR2 YFSETQ. After removal of 1 base from V and 1 base from J, the junction contained 8 bases not matched to a gene. The CDR3 region is CASSLSLMGQGNTEAFF. DNA for the CDR3: TGCGCCAGCAGCTTGTCATTAATGGGACAGGGGAACACTGAAGCTTTCTTT.

This chain joins TRBV5-5 and TRBJ2-3; D is unclear. Germline CDR1 reads SGHKS; CDR2 reads YYEKEE (reference sequence). Trimming cost V 2 bases and J 9 bases, with 7 bases left between them. The CDR3 consists of 11 residues. This CDR3 reads CASSLGLTQYF. The DNA of the CDR3 is TGTGCCAGCAGCTTAGGCCTAACGCAGTATTTT.

This clone has a handful of counts. The chain employs TRBV5-1 and TRBJ1-1; no reliable D call. Trimming removed 0 bases from V and 6 bases from J, with 12 bases in between. This CDR3 comprises 14 residues. Germline lookup yields CDR1 SGHRS and CDR2 YFSETQ. CDR3 DNA sequence: TGCGCCAGCAGCTTGGGGTTTAGTTCGGCTGAAGCTTTCTTT. It is translated as CASSLGFSSAEAFF.

This clone was counted only a few times. J is TRBJ2-7 and V is TRBV7-9; D possibly corresponds to TRBD2 (6 bases). V was pared by 7 bases and J by 2 bases, with 18 bases between. This CDR3 region has 15 residues. The germline V gene has CDR1 SEHNR and CDR2 FQNEAQ (reference sequence). CDR3 sequence (DNA): TGTGCCAGCACCTCCCCCACTAGCAGTACCTACGAGCAGTACTTC. It specifies CASTSPTSSTYEQYF.

This clone was detected only once. V is TRBV6-6 and J is TRBJ2-7; 7 bases line up with TRBD1. Germline loops: CDR1 MNHNY, CDR2 SVGAGI (reference sequence). V dropped 5 bases and J dropped 7; count of bases not matched to a gene: 8. The CDR3 totals 13 residues. The CDR3 sequence is CASSQTGMREQYF. As DNA, the CDR3 is TGTGCCAGCAGTCAGACAGGGATGAGGGAGCAGTACTTC.

Only a few counts were recorded for this clone. The chain uses TRBV6-4 and TRBJ2-3, with 12 bases identical to TRBD2. V lost 3 bases, J lost 6 bases, and 4 bases stayed unmatched. Germline V gene lookup returns CDR1 MRHNA and CDR2 SNTAGT. The CDR3 is 15 residues long. The CDR3 DNA is TGTGCCAGCAGTGAGACTAGCGGGAGTTTGGATACGCAGTATTTT. The encoded protein is CASSETSGSLDTQYF.

A few counts support this clone. Other DNA variants within this sample encode the same CDR3. The genes are TRBV9 and TRBJ2-3; D is possibly TRBD2 (6 bases). V was cut by 0 bases and J by 5 bases, with 7 bases left in between. CDR3 length: 13 amino acids. Germline lookup yields CDR1 SGDLS and CDR2 YYNGEE. CDR3 in amino acids: CASSVGEEDTQYF. CDR3 nucleotide sequence: TGTGCCAGCAGCGTAGGGGAGGAAGATACGCAGTATTTT.

The genes are TRBV13 and TRBJ2-2, with 11 nucleotides matching TRBD2. CDR1 and CDR2 (germline): PRHDT, FYEKMQ (reference sequence). This CDR3 has 18 amino acids. The junction had 9 bases not matched to a gene; V was cut back by 4 bases and J by 2 bases. The CDR3 nucleotides are TGTGCCAGCAGCTCTAGGGCGACTAGCGGGATAAACACCGGGGAGCTGTTTTTT. This gives the protein CASSSRATSGINTGELFF.

The V call is TRBV4-1, the J call TRBJ2-7; a possible D gene is TRBD2 (5 bases). Germline values: CDR1 MGHRA, CDR2 YSYEKL. V lost 1 base and J lost 3, with 13 bases in between. This CDR3 spans 15 amino acids. This CDR3 reads CASSQGAGHYYEQYF. The DNA for the CDR3 is TGCGCCAGCAGCCAAGGGGCGGGCCATTACTACGAGCAGTACTTC.

The rearrangement links TRBV6-6 to TRBJ2-7, with TRBD2 identical over 8 bases. Looked up from germline, CDR1 is MNHNY and CDR2 is SVGAGI (reference sequence). This CDR3 has 15 amino acids. V lost 7 bases, J lost 4 bases, and 12 bases stayed unmatched. CDR3 coding DNA: TGTGCCAGCAACGGAGGGGAGCGGGAGTATTACGAGCAGTACTTC. Protein sequence: CASNGGEREYYEQYF.

For the CDR3, the DNA is TGTGCCAGCTCACCGGCAGGTCCGAACACTGAAGCTTTCTTT. Its translation: CASSPAGPNTEAFF. The chain employs TRBV18 and TRBJ1-1; D call uncertain. V shed 3 bases and J shed 1 base, with 9 bases lying between them. The germline CDR1 and CDR2 sequences are KGHSH and LQKENI. The CDR3 loop spans 14 amino acids.

The chain couples TRBV21-1 to TRBJ1-2; TRBD1, the table's D call, lacks a check against the DNA. TRBV21-1 is an annotated pseudogene. The CDR3 runs to 17 residues. The CDR3 DNA sequence: TGTGCCAGCAGCAAAGGGGGACTCCGGGACAGGGTTTGGGGCTACACCTTC. Amino acids: CASSKGGLRDRVWGYTF.

The chain uses TRBV7-3 and TRBJ2-1; TRBD1 aligns across 10 bases. The junction had 11 bases not matched to a gene; V was cut back by 5 bases and J by 4 bases. Germline CDR1 SGHTA, CDR2 FQGTGA. CDR3 length equals 17 residues. The CDR3 is CASSGHVGGQGYNEQFF. The DNA of the CDR3 is TGTGCCAGCAGCGGACACGTTGGGGGACAGGGGTACAATGAGCAGTTCTTC.

This clone was detected once. The V and J genes are TRBV21-1 and TRBJ2-1; TRBD1, the table's D call, was not compared with the DNA. TRBV21-1 represents a pseudogene. This CDR3 is 14 amino acids long. The CDR3 is CASSRDRGYNEQFF. The CDR3 DNA sequence: TGTGCCAGCAGCCGGGACAGGGGCTACAATGAGCAGTTCTTC.

The chain couples TRBV7-8 to TRBJ2-5; weak D call: TRBD2 (6 bases). Germline values: CDR1 SGHVS, CDR2 FQNEAQ. CDR3 length equals 14 residues. V dropped 4 bases and J dropped 3 bases, with 12 bases sitting between them. CDR3 loop: CASSSLGGKETQYF. The CDR3 nucleotides read TGTGCCAGCAGCTCCCTGGGCGGGAAAGAGACCCAGTACTTC. Drawing the rest from reference TRBV7-8 and TRBJ2-5, the complete variable domain is GAGVSQSPRYKVAKRGQDVALRCDPISGHVSLFWYQQALGQGPEFLTYFQNEAQLDKSGLPSDRFFAERPEGSVSTLKIQRTQQEDSAVYLCASSSLGGKETQYFGPGTRLLVL.

This sequence joins TRBV19 and TRBJ2-7; unclear D gene. The V and J ends lost 3 bases and 7 bases respectively, with 10 bases between them. Looked up from germline, CDR1 is LNHDA and CDR2 is SQIVND (reference sequence). The CDR3 consists of 12 residues. CDR3 in DNA: TGTGCCAGTAGTATCTCCGGTTCGGAGCAGTACTTC. The encoded protein is CASSISGSEQYF.

V gene TRBV9 combines with J gene TRBJ2-3; 7 bases are shared with TRBD2. Germline CDR1 is SGDLS and CDR2 is YYNGEE. The CDR3 extends over 20 amino acids. V lost 3 bases, J lost 0 bases, and 19 bases stayed unmatched. The DNA for the CDR3 is TGTGCCAGCAGCGGGGGGACTATCACATCCGGGAGGTGTAGCACAGATACGCAGTATTTT. Translating gives CASSGGTITSGRCSTDTQYF. Filled out from reference TRBV9 and TRBJ2-3, the complete variable domain reads DSGVTQTPKHLITATGQRVTLRCSPRSGDLSVYWYQQSLDQGLQFLIQYYNGEERAKGNILERFSAQQFPDLHSELNLSSLELGDSALYFCASSGGTITSGRCSTDTQYFGPGTRLTVL.

The chain links TRBV7-2 to TRBJ1-3; D possibly corresponds to TRBD1 (6 bases). Germline V lookup: CDR1 SGHTA, CDR2 FQGNSA. This CDR3 spans 14 amino acids. The V and J ends lost 5 bases and 4 bases respectively, with 12 bases between them. The CDR3 sequence is CASSAGQRGNTIYF. The CDR3 nucleotides read TGTGCCAGCAGCGCTGGACAGAGGGGAAACACCATATATTTT. The variable domain in full, completed from reference TRBV7-2 and TRBJ1-3, reads GAGVSQSPSNKVTEKGKDVELRCDPISGHTALYWYRQSLGQGLEFLIYFQGNSAPDKSGLPSDRFSAERTGGSVSTLTIQRTQQEDSAVYLCASSAGQRGNTIYFGEGSWLTVV.

The chain uses TRBV11-2 and TRBJ2-7, with D possibly TRBD1 on 6 matching bases. The V gene lost 1 base and the J gene lost 0 bases, with 13 bases spanning the gap. This CDR3 has 16 residues. Looked up from germline, CDR1 is SGHAT and CDR2 is FQNNGV. Here the CDR3 reads CASSLVTGTVSYEQYF. The CDR3 DNA is TGTGCCAGCAGCTTAGTCACAGGGACCGTCTCCTACGAGCAGTACTTC.

The rearrangement uses TRBV7-2 and TRBJ2-3; tentative D call: TRBD1 (6 bases). The CDR3 has 12 amino acids. The germline CDR1 and CDR2 sequences are SGHTA and FQGNSA. Trimming removed 5 bases at V and 5 bases at J, with 8 bases between. CDR3 sequence (DNA): TGTGCCAGCAGCCGCAGGGGAGATACGCAGTATTTT. Encoded protein: CASSRRGDTQYF.

CDR3 DNA sequence: TGTGCCAGCAGCGTCAAATTTCTAGCGGTCTCCTACAATGAGCAGTTCTTC. It specifies CASSVKFLAVSYNEQFF. The genes are TRBV7-8 and TRBJ2-1; 7 positions match TRBD2. The junction had 10 bases not matched to a gene; V was cut back by 5 bases and J by 0 bases. CDR1 is SGHVS, CDR2 FQNEAQ, per germline. The CDR3 has 17 residues.